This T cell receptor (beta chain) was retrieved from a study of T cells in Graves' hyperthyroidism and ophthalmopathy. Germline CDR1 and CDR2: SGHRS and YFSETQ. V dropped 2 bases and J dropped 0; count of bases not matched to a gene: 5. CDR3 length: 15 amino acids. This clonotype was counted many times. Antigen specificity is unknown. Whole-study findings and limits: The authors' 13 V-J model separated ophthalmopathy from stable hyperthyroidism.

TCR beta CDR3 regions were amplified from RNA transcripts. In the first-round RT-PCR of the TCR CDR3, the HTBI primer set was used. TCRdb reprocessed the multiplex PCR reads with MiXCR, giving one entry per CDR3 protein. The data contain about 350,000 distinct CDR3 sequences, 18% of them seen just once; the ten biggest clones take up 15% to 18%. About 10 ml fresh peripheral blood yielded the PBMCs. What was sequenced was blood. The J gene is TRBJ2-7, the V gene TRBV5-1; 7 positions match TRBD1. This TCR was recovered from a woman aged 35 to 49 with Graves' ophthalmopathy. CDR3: CASSFKGTASYEQYF. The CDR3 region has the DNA TGCGCCAGCAGCTTTAAAGGGACAGCCTCCTACGAGCAGTACTTC.